Listed below are T cell receptor beta chains from one sample, sequenced in a study of OX40 agonist ivuxolimab in advanced cancers. Sequencing was performed with immunoSEQ multiplex PCR; in TCRdb, only in-frame clones are kept and a portion is missing. The sample includes approximately 68,000 clones, 85% to 90% of them seen just once. This specimen consisted of CD4+ or CD8+ T cells sorted from blood, obtained in a trial of the OX40 agonist ivuxolimab. All receptors come from an adult with an advanced solid tumor such as melanoma, head and neck, liver or kidney cancer. Both conserved end residues are part of each CDR3. D genes are given only for firm matches.

j_call | d_call | cdr3_length | v_call | cdr3_nt | cdr3_aa
TRBJ1-2 | - | 13 | TRBV14 | TGTGCCAGCAGCCAAAGTGGGTTGTATGGCTACACCTTC | CASSQSGLYGYTF
TRBJ2-5 | TRBD2 | 15 | TRBV5-1 | TGCGCCAGCAGCTTGCCAGCGGGGAGCCAAGAGACCCAGTACTTC | CASSLPAGSQETQYF
TRBJ1-3 | - | 15 | TRBV9 | TGTGCCAGCAGCGCCCTAATGTCCGCCGGAAACACCATATATTTT | CASSALMSAGNTIYF
TRBJ2-5 | - | 15 | TRBV9 | TGTGCCAGCAGCGTAGATGCGGGGCGCACACCTTACCAGTACTTC | CASSVDAGRTPYQYF
TRBJ1-2 | TRBD1 | 14 | TRBV5-1 | TGCGCCAGCAGCGTATCAGGGGGCGCGGCCGGCTACACCTTC | CASSVSGGAAGYTF
TRBJ2-5 | - | 15 | TRBV5-1 | TGCGCCAGCAGCTCCTCAGGGGGGCGACAAGAGACCCAGTACTTC | CASSSSGGRQETQYF
TRBJ1-5 | - | 17 | TRBV18 | TGTGCCAGCTCACCGAATTGGAACGGGGAAGGCAATCAGCCCCAGCATTTT | CASSPNWNGEGNQPQHF
TRBJ1-2 | - | 14 | TRBV6-5 | TGTGCCAGCAGGCCCCCAGGGAGCGGGTTAGGCTACACCTTC | CASRPPGSGLGYTF
TRBJ2-1 | TRBD2 | 14 | TRBV30 | TGTGCCTGGAGTGTCGGGGGGGCGAAGCGTGAGCAGTTCTTC | CAWSVGGAKREQFF
TRBJ2-7 | - | 15 | TRBV19 | TGTGCCAGTAGTATCGGGGGGACACAAACCTACGAGCAGTACTTC | CASSIGGTQTYEQYF
TRBJ1-2 | - | 12 | TRBV5-1 | TGCGCCAGCAGCTCGGACGCCTATGGCTACACCTTC | CASSSDAYGYTF
TRBJ2-2 | TRBD1 | 12 | TRBV29-1 | TGCAGCGGGGACAGTTCCACCGGGGAGCTGTTTTTT | CSGDSSTGELFF
TRBJ1-1 | - | 11 | TRBV20-1 | TGCAGTGCTAGTCGGGGTGCTGAAGCTTTCTTT | CSASRGAEAFF
TRBJ1-1 | - | 11 | TRBV14 | TGTGCCAGCAGCGCGCAGACTGAAGCTTTCTTT | CASSAQTEAFF
TRBJ2-1 | TRBD2 | 15 | TRBV18 | TGTGCCAGCTCACCACTAGCGGGGGCTAACAATGAGCAGTTCTTC | CASSPLAGANNEQFF